This T cell receptor (beta chain) was found in a study of T cell responses to AZD1222 COVID-19 vaccine. Details on this clone: Its matching antigen is unknown.

Clones were read by immunoSEQ multiplex PCR, and TCRdb kept only the in-frame ones, dropping some. The repertoire holds roughly 4,700 clones, around 89% seen once, with around 5% in the top ten. This CDR3 has 13 amino acids. CDR1 is MRHNA, CDR2 SNTAGT, per germline. Between the trimmed V and J ends, which lost 3 bases and 8 bases, there was a span of 13 bases. Study findings and constraints: Of the AZD1222 recipients, only five to seven were seropositive at baseline. Sampling that yielded the repertoires occurred only after the peak T cell response.

The sequences come from peripheral blood, collected 28 days after the second AZD1222 dose. The V and J genes are TRBV6-4 and TRBJ1-2; perhaps TRBD1 as D (5 bases). This receptor was obtained from an adult who received the AZD1222 COVID-19 vaccine. CDR3 residues: CASSDGDSKGYTF. The CDR3 nucleotides read TGTGCCAGCAGTGATGGGGACTCTAAAGGCTACACCTTC.